Listed here are 25 T cell receptor beta chains from one sample, sequenced in a study of blood T cell repertoires in COVID-19. Only in-frame clones appear in the TCRdb table, and some are missing; sequencing was by immunoSEQ multiplex PCR. The sample consists of roughly 340,000 clones, about 93% of them appearing once. The sequenced sample consisted of peripheral blood. The source is a woman between 18 and 29 years old who had recovered from COVID-19.

A single count supports this clone. This chain connects TRBV12-2 to TRBJ2-7; the D call TRBD2 from the table was never checked on the DNA. TRBV12-2 counts as a pseudogene. The CDR3 totals 17 residues. The CDR3, as DNA: TGTGCAAGTCGCCACCCGACGCGGCTAGCGGGAGGTTGCGAGCAGTACGTC. It encodes CASRHPTRLAGGCEQYV.

The chain joins TRBV10-2 to TRBJ2-3; D remains unclear. V was trimmed by 3 bases and J by 7 bases, leaving 5 bases between them. Germline V gene sequence: CDR1 WSHSY, CDR2 SAAADI. The CDR3 loop spans 11 amino acids. The CDR3: CASSDEYTQYF. As DNA, the CDR3 is TGCGCCAGCAGTGACGAGTATACGCAGTATTTT.

The V gene is TRBV14, the J gene TRBJ2-1; TRBD2 matches at 9 bases. Germline V gives CDR1 SGHDN, CDR2 FVKESK. There are 19 residues in the CDR3. V was clipped by 4 bases and J by 0 bases; unmatched bases: 13. This chain's CDR3 is CASSPSRLAGLRSYNEQFF. The CDR3 nucleotides read TGTGCCAGCAGCCCTAGTCGCCTAGCGGGACTTCGCTCCTACAATGAGCAGTTCTTC.

The V call is TRBV5-4, the J call TRBJ2-2; TRBD2 matches 10 bases. Germline lookup yields CDR1 SGHNT and CDR2 YYREEE (reference sequence). J was trimmed by 3 bases and V by 0 bases; bases with no gene match: 5. This CDR3 is built from 17 residues. This CDR3 is CASSLAGTSDYTGELFF. The DNA of the CDR3 is TGTGCCAGCAGCTTGGCCGGGACTAGCGATTACACCGGGGAGCTGTTTTTT.

The V gene is TRBV10-3, the J gene TRBJ1-5; no clear D. The CDR3 contains 14 residues. V gave up 2 bases and J gave up 3 bases, with 8 bases separating them. Germline-derived CDR1 and CDR2 are ENHRY and SYGVKD. In DNA form, the CDR3 reads TGTGCCATCAGTGAGCTCGAGTACAATCAGCCCCAGCATTTT. Translated: CAISELEYNQPQHF.

The chain joins TRBV19 to TRBJ1-5; D might be TRBD1 (5 bases). Deletions cut 0 bases from V and 9 bases from J, with 6 bases between. Germline-derived CDR1 and CDR2 are LNHDA and SQIVND (reference sequence). This CDR3 is 12 amino acids long. CDR3 coding DNA: TGTGCCAGTAGTATAGAAAGGGGGCCCCAGCATTTT. Its protein is CASSIERGPQHF.

On this clone: Its ends do not fully match the called genes, so a read error is possible. The genes are TRBV6-6 and TRBJ1-2; 7 bases are a match to TRBD1. From germline, CDR1 is MNHNY and CDR2 SVGAGI (reference sequence). The CDR3 runs 14 residues. Here the CDR3 DNA reads TGTGCCAGCACCCCAGGTCGGGACAGCGATAAACCCCCGTTC. This gives the protein CASTPGRDSDKPPF.

V and J are TRBV5-1 and TRBJ2-6, with D maybe TRBD1 (5 bases). The CDR3 is made up of 16 amino acids. Per germline, CDR1 SGHRS and CDR2 YFSETQ. The V end lost 2 bases, the J end lost 0 bases, and 9 bases lay between the germline ends. The CDR3 DNA reads as TGCGCCAGCAGCTTAGGACAATTCTCTGGGGCCAACGTCCTGACTTTC. This gives the protein CASSLGQFSGANVLTF. The full variable domain, completed using reference TRBV5-1 and TRBJ2-6, is KAGVTQTPRYLIKTRGQQVTLSCSPISGHRSVSWYQQTPGQGLQFLFEYFSETQRNKGNFPGRFSGRQFSNSRSEMNVSTLELGDSALYLCASSLGQFSGANVLTFGAGSRLTVL.

The chain employs TRBV18 and TRBJ2-3; no clear D. Germline V gene lookup returns CDR1 KGHSH and CDR2 LQKENI. The CDR3 length is 18 residues. Trimming removed 2 bases at V and 0 bases at J, with 18 bases between. The CDR3 coding sequence is TGTGCCAGCTCACCAGTTGTCGTTGGGCAGTTTAGCACAGATACGCAGTATTTT. Translated: CASSPVVVGQFSTDTQYF.

This sequence joins TRBV7-9 and TRBJ1-3, with D perhaps TRBD1 (5 bases). Trimming removed 4 bases at V and 3 bases at J, with 10 bases between. The CDR3 covers 14 residues. Germline CDR1 and CDR2: SEHNR and FQNEAQ (reference sequence). In DNA form, the CDR3 reads TGTGCCAGCAGCTCCCCAGGGTATGGAAACACCATATATTTT. Translation gives CASSSPGYGNTIYF.

The CDR3 loop reads CASSKVIAGVQETQYF. CDR3 DNA: TGTGCCAGCAGCAAAGTGATAGCGGGAGTCCAAGAGACCCAGTACTTC. The gene calls are TRBV21-1 and TRBJ2-5; the listed D gene, TRBD2, was not tested against the DNA. TRBV21-1 is marked as a pseudogene. The CDR3 has 16 residues.

This rearrangement joins TRBV20-1 to TRBJ2-7, with 7 positions matching TRBD1. CDR3 length equals 11 residues. Germline assignment: CDR1 DFQATT and CDR2 SNEGSKA (reference sequence). V was pared by 0 bases and J by 10 bases, with 3 bases of the junction left unmatched. The CDR3 loop reads CSARDQGVQYV. CDR3 in DNA: TGCAGTGCTAGAGATCAGGGGGTACAGTACGTC.

The chain employs TRBV18 and TRBJ2-1; 7 positions agree with TRBD2. The CDR3 consists of 16 residues. Unmatched junction bases numbered 5, after V lost 3 bases and J lost 0 bases. Germline CDR1 and CDR2: KGHSH and LQKENI. The DNA for the CDR3 is TGTGCCAGCTCACCGGGGGGGGATGGCTCCTACAATGAGCAGTTCTTC. It codes for CASSPGGDGSYNEQFF.

J is TRBJ2-7 and V is TRBV11-2; TRBD1 is a possible D gene (5 bases). CDR1 is SGHAT, CDR2 FQNNGV, per germline. V was trimmed by 3 bases and J by 0 bases, leaving 12 bases between them. This CDR3 region has 15 residues. Here the CDR3 DNA reads TGTGCCAGCAGCTTCGGGCGCCAGGGCTCCTACGAGCAGTACGTC. It encodes CASSFGRQGSYEQYV.

The chain carries TRBV28 and TRBJ1-5; D gene uncertain. Germline-derived CDR1 and CDR2 are MDHEN and SYDVKM. With 6 bases removed from V and 1 base from J, the gap between germline ends came to 4 bases. CDR3 length equals 12 residues. In nucleotides, the CDR3 is TGTGCCAGCAGACAGAGCAATCAGCCCCAGCATTTT. The encoded protein is CASRQSNQPQHF.

The chain links TRBV5-1 to TRBJ2-3, with 9 positions matching TRBD2. CDR3 length: 17 amino acids. Germline V CDR1 and CDR2: SGHRS, YFSETQ. The ends lost 2 bases at V and 4 bases at J; junction bases unmatched: 11. CDR3: CASSFQTSGGSADTQYF. The CDR3 DNA reads as TGCGCCAGCAGCTTTCAGACTAGCGGAGGGAGTGCAGATACGCAGTATTTT.

This chain joins TRBV5-8 and TRBJ2-3; a possible D gene is TRBD2 (6 bases). V was cut by 2 bases and J by 2 bases, with 9 bases left in between. Germline V gives CDR1 SGHTS, CDR2 YDEGEE. The CDR3 spans 14 residues. CDR3 DNA sequence: TGTGCCAGCAGCTTTGGAGGGGTCACAGATACGCAGTATTTT. Encoded protein: CASSFGGVTDTQYF.

The chain uses TRBV6-5 and TRBJ2-6; D remains ambiguous. The V and J ends lost 3 bases and 0 bases respectively, with 9 bases between them. This CDR3 region has 16 residues. The germline CDR1 and CDR2 sequences are MNHEY and SVGAGI. The DNA for the CDR3 is TGTGCCAGCAGTTATTTGCCGCGCTCTGGGGCCAACGTCCTGACTTTC. The encoded protein is CASSYLPRSGANVLTF.

This clone was detected once. The gene calls are TRBV5-1 and TRBJ2-3; 7 nucleotides line up with TRBD2. The junction had 14 bases not matched to a gene; V was cut back by 0 bases and J by 4 bases. Germline V gene data show CDR1 as SGHRS and CDR2 as YFSETQ. This CDR3 has 18 residues. The CDR3 nucleotides are TGCGCCAGCAGCTTGGCAAGGGCGGGAGCGGCTTACCCAGATACGCAGTATTTT. This sequence encodes CASSLARAGAAYPDTQYF. The variable domain in full, with the rest retrieved from reference TRBV5-1 and TRBJ2-3, is KAGVTQTPRYLIKTRGQQVTLSCSPISGHRSVSWYQQTPGQGLQFLFEYFSETQRNKGNFPGRFSGRQFSNSRSEMNVSTLELGDSALYLCASSLARAGAAYPDTQYFGPGTRLTVL.

The chain has TRBV25-1 and TRBJ2-5, with D tentatively TRBD2 (5 bases). This CDR3 contains 16 residues. Trimming took 6 bases from V and 5 from J, leaving 22 bases between them. CDR1 and CDR2 from the germline V gene are MGHDK and SYGVNS. The CDR3 DNA sequence: TGTGCCAGCAGGCAAGCCGCGGGTGGGTGGATGGAGACCCAGTACTTC. Translating it yields CASRQAAGGWMETQYF.

This clone occurred once. The same CDR3 can be traced to other DNA sequences in this sample. The gene calls are TRBV7-2 and TRBJ2-2; 11 bases match TRBD2. V lost 1 base and J lost 5; bases outside the gene matches: 0. The CDR3 consists of 15 residues. Germline V lookup: CDR1 SGHTA, CDR2 FQGNSA. CDR3 sequence reads: CASSLGTSGTGELFF. The CDR3 coding sequence is TGTGCCAGCAGCTTAGGGACTAGCGGGACCGGGGAGCTGTTTTTT.

The V call is TRBV18, the J call TRBJ1-2; D possibly corresponds to TRBD1 (5 bases). The germline V gene encodes CDR1 KGHSH and CDR2 LQKENI. V was clipped by 3 bases and J by 4 bases, with 15 bases between them. The CDR3 runs 15 residues. The CDR3 coding sequence is TGTGCCAGCTCACCCTCTATGGACATCCTCTATGGCTACACCTTC. This translates into CASSPSMDILYGYTF. The full variable domain, completed using reference TRBV18 and TRBJ1-2, is NAGVMQNPRHLVRRRGQEARLRCSPMKGHSHVYWYRQLPEEGLKFMVYLQKENIIDESGMPKERFSAEFPKEGPSILRIQQVVRGDSAAYFCASSPSMDILYGYTFGSGTRLTVV.

The chain uses TRBV21-1 and TRBJ2-3; TRBD1 is the table's D call, not checked against the DNA. TRBV21-1 is termed a pseudogene. This CDR3 is built from 13 residues. CDR3 in DNA: TGTGCCAGCAGCCCCGGACAGGCAGATACGCAGTATTTT. Translation: CASSPGQADTQYF.

The chain combines TRBV9 with TRBJ1-1, with D uncertain. The CDR3 sequence is 13 residues long. Germline assignment: CDR1 SGDLS and CDR2 YYNGEE. The V end was cut by 4 bases, the J end by 8 bases, with 15 bases between. CDR3 protein: CASSTKTGTEAFF. The CDR3 DNA follows: TGTGCCAGCAGCACAAAGACGGGTACCGAAGCTTTCTTT. The variable domain in full, with the rest retrieved from reference TRBV9 and TRBJ1-1, is DSGVTQTPKHLITATGQRVTLRCSPRSGDLSVYWYQQSLDQGLQFLIQYYNGEERAKGNILERFSAQQFPDLHSELNLSSLELGDSALYFCASSTKTGTEAFFGQGTRLTVV.

The chain carries TRBV30 and TRBJ1-1; D not resolved. Deletions cut 8 bases from V and 5 bases from J, with 12 bases between. The length of the CDR3 is 11 residues. Germline lookup yields CDR1 GTSNPN and CDR2 SVGIG (reference sequence). The CDR3 DNA is TGTGCCATCCGGGTTTCTACTGAAGCTTTCTTT. Encoded protein: CAIRVSTEAFF.